Below, 2 T cell receptor beta chains from the same sample are listed, as sequenced in a study of cytomegalovirus exposure and HLA in healthy donors. Profiling relied on immunoSEQ multiplex PCR, and the TCRdb table lists in-frame clones only, not all of them. The sample contains about 190,000 clones, roughly 80% of which appear only once. What was sequenced was PBMCs. Every receptor here comes from a man aged 18-30 years in good health and CMV-seropositive.

The chain has TRBV28 and TRBJ2-7; TRBD1 matches at 9 bases. After removal of 7 bases from V and 2 bases from J, the junction contained 9 bases not matched to a gene. In germline, CDR1 is MDHEN, CDR2 SYDVKM. The CDR3 is 15 residues long. This CDR3 reads CASNPPGQGAYEQYF. CDR3 nucleotide sequence: TGTGCCAGCAATCCTCCGGGACAGGGAGCCTACGAGCAGTACTTC.

This clone showed up just a few times. The chain has TRBV19 and TRBJ1-1, with 8 bases matching TRBD1. Trimming removed 10 bases from V and 7 bases from J; junction bases left unmatched: 14. The CDR3 sequence is 14 residues long. CDR1 LNHDA and CDR2 SQIVND come from the germline V gene (reference sequence). CDR3 residues: CATRMTGEGGEAFF. As DNA, the CDR3 is TGTGCCACAAGAATGACAGGGGAGGGTGGTGAAGCTTTCTTT.